These 8 T cell receptor beta chains were sequenced from one sample in a study of OX40 agonist ivuxolimab in advanced cancers. TCRdb's table, derived via immunoSEQ multiplex PCR, lists solely in-frame clones and lacks some. The table lists fewer than 95,000 clones, 84% of them singletons, with 5.5% to 8.5% in the top ten. Here the sequenced sample was CD4+ or CD8+ T cells sorted from blood, taken in a trial of the OX40 agonist ivuxolimab. All receptors derive from an adult with an advanced solid tumor such as melanoma, head and neck, liver or kidney cancer.

The chain recombines TRBV6-6 with TRBJ2-3, with D unclear. The CDR3 sequence is 11 residues long. The germline CDR1 and CDR2 sequences are MNHNY and SVGAGI (reference sequence). Trimming cost V 9 bases and J 1 base, with 5 bases left between them. DNA of the CDR3: TGTGCCAGTGGGCGCACAGATACGCAGTATTTT. The encoded protein is CASGRTDTQYF.

This chain links TRBV18 with TRBJ1-6; 8 bases agree with TRBD1. V lost 3 bases and J lost 6; bases outside the gene matches: 4. The CDR3 is made up of 15 amino acids. CDR1 KGHSH and CDR2 LQKENI come from the germline V gene. CDR3 sequence reads: CASSPKTGVNSPLHF. Written as DNA, the CDR3 is TGTGCCAGCTCACCCAAGACAGGGGTTAATTCACCCCTCCACTTT.

This clone was seen a few times. This chain's CDR3 is CASSSDRDPDTQYF. The CDR3 DNA sequence: TGTGCCAGCAGCTCTGACAGGGATCCAGATACGCAGTATTTT. The rearrangement joins TRBV7-8 to TRBJ2-3; 7 bases match TRBD1. J was trimmed by 4 bases and V by 4 bases; bases with no gene match: 5. Germline CDR1 reads SGHVS; CDR2 reads FQNEAQ. The CDR3 has 14 residues.

The V and J genes are TRBV7-9 and TRBJ1-1; unclear D gene. The CDR3 covers 15 residues. CDR1 and CDR2 from the germline V gene are SEHNR and FQNEAQ (reference sequence). V lost 0 bases, J lost 2 bases, and 10 bases lay in between. The CDR3: CASSLARQVNTEAFF. As DNA, the CDR3 is TGTGCCAGCAGCTTAGCGCGCCAGGTCAACACTGAAGCTTTCTTT.

V and J are TRBV29-1 and TRBJ2-1, with 14 nucleotides matching TRBD2. Germline CDR1 is SQVTM and CDR2 is ANQGSEA. This CDR3 is 14 amino acids long. The V and J ends lost 5 bases and 7 bases, in that order; junction bases with no gene match: 4. CDR3 coding DNA: TGCAGCGTTAAGACTAGCGGGGGGGCTAATGAGCAGTTCTTC. As protein: CSVKTSGGANEQFF.

CDR3 loop: CASSRDRYGNTIYF. The CDR3 nucleotides are TGTGCCAGCAGCCGGGACAGGTATGGAAACACCATATATTTT. V usage is TRBV27 and J usage is TRBJ1-3; TRBD1 agrees at 8 bases. CDR1 and CDR2 (germline): MNHEY, SMNVEV (reference sequence). V dropped 6 bases and J dropped 3; count of bases not matched to a gene: 4. The CDR3 consists of 14 residues.

The chain recombines TRBV29-1 with TRBJ2-1; TRBD1 agrees at 7 bases. With V trimmed by 4 bases and J by 4 bases, 4 bases remained unmatched. CDR1 and CDR2 (germline): SQVTM, ANQGSEA. CDR3 size: 13 residues. The CDR3 DNA reads TGCAGCGTTGCCGGGACAGCATACAATGAGCAGTTCTTC. Its protein product is CSVAGTAYNEQFF.

The rearrangement joins TRBV6-6 to TRBJ2-1, with 10 bases identical to TRBD2. Trimming removed 6 bases from V and 8 bases from J; junction bases left unmatched: 10. In germline, CDR1 is MNHNY, CDR2 SVGAGI (reference sequence). This CDR3 has 15 residues. The CDR3 spells CASSPSGRAAYEQFF. CDR3 in DNA: TGTGCCAGCAGCCCAAGCGGGAGGGCCGCCTATGAGCAGTTCTTC.